The rows below give T cell receptor beta chains drawn from one sample of a study of T cell repertoires in cytomegalovirus infection. TCRdb re-called the reads through MiXCR, storing one row per CDR3 protein. The data show roughly 990,000 distinct CDR3 sequences, 31% seen once. These receptors lack a known antigen. Sequencing used cultured CD8+ T cells from PBMCs, obtained from culture after CMV antigen stimulation. The receptor set was obtained from a human donor in good health (CMV status not recorded). Some clones in this sample may be carry-over from other donors' samples. Each CDR3 is given with its conserved first and last residue. Each record gives: J gene, V gene, clone size, D gene, CDR3 length, CDR3 protein, CDR3 DNA. The D gene is left open where the match is weak. The size field is filled for only some rows; it gives once, few, many or a size class.

TRBJ2-5 | TRBV7-8 | few | NA | 17 | CATGGDSPLAGQETQYF | TGTGCCACCGGAGGGGACAGCCCCTTAGCGGGCCAAGAGACCCAGTACTTC
TRBJ1-4 | TRBV2 | NA | TRBD1 | 15 | CASSELDRADEKLFF | TGTGCCAGCAGTGAACTGGACAGGGCCGATGAAAAACTGTTTTTT
TRBJ2-1 | TRBV7-6 | NA | TRBD2 | 17 | CASSLRAAGSSYNEQFF | TGTGCCAGCAGCTTAAGGGCAGCGGGGAGCTCCTACAATGAGCAGTTCTTC
TRBJ1-1 | TRBV15 | NA | NA | 15 | CATSPHRAGGTEAFF | TGTGCCACCAGCCCCCACAGGGCGGGAGGCACTGAAGCTTTCTTT
TRBJ2-5 | TRBV7-8 | many | TRBD1 | 17 | CASSLAARDRVQETQYF | TGTGCCAGCAGCTTAGCGGCCAGGGACAGGGTACAAGAGACCCAGTACTTC
TRBJ1-2 | TRBV7-6 | few | NA | 17 | CASSLDMGQGLLYGYTF | TGTGCCAGCAGCTTAGACATGGGTCAGGGCCTCCTCTATGGCTACACCTTC
TRBJ2-5 | TRBV14 | few | TRBD1 | 15 | CASSRWDSLQETQYF | TGTGCCAGCAGCCGTTGGGACAGCTTACAAGAGACCCAGTACTTC
TRBJ2-1 | TRBV6-5 | NA | NA | 17 | CASSYEAPGAPYNEQFF | TGTGCCAGCAGTTACGAGGCTCCCGGGGCCCCCTACAATGAGCAGTTCTTC
TRBJ2-5 | TRBV5-1 | once | NA | 14 | CASSPRTAVGTQYF | TGCGCCAGCAGCCCCCGGACAGCCGTCGGGACCCAGTACTTC
TRBJ1-1 | TRBV20-1 | NA | NA | 15 | CSARDFQGLNTEAFF | TGCAGTGCTAGAGATTTCCAGGGCCTGAACACTGAAGCTTTCTTT
TRBJ2-5 | TRBV24-1 | NA | TRBD1 | 16 | CATSDWDSFLQETQYF | TGTGCCACCAGTGATTGGGACAGCTTCCTTCAAGAGACCCAGTACTTC
TRBJ1-2 | TRBV7-9 | NA | NA | 14 | CASRPSGPVDGYTF | TGTGCCAGCAGACCGTCCGGGCCAGTGGATGGCTACACCTTC
TRBJ2-6 | TRBV11-2 | few | NA | 19 | CASTSLPTQSDSGANVLTF | TGTGCCAGCACCTCCTTGCCCACACAGTCCGACTCTGGGGCCAACGTCCTGACTTTC
TRBJ2-4 | TRBV6-8 | few | NA | 16 | CASSKQGSSAKNIQYF | TGTGCCAGCAGTAAACAGGGCAGTAGTGCCAAAAACATTCAGTACTTC
TRBJ2-2 | TRBV6-2/TRBV6-3 | NA | NA | 14 | CASSYGLGSGELFF | TGTGCCAGCAGTTACGGACTTGGATCCGGGGAGCTGTTTTTT
TRBJ2-5 | TRBV6-5 | NA | NA | 15 | CASSYYPGPRETQYF | TGTGCCAGCAGTTATTATCCCGGGCCTAGAGAGACCCAGTACTTC
TRBJ1-1 | TRBV19 | NA | NA | 12 | CASSVGGAWAFF | TGTGCCAGTAGTGTTGGGGGCGCTTGGGCTTTCTTT
TRBJ1-5 | TRBV28 | few | NA | 16 | CASTPARRRGNQPQHF | TGTGCCAGCACCCCTGCCCGGCGCAGGGGCAATCAGCCCCAGCATTTT
TRBJ1-5 | TRBV9 | few | NA | 15 | CASSVGKGLGQPQHF | TGTGCCAGCAGCGTAGGAAAAGGTCTGGGTCAGCCCCAGCATTTT
TRBJ2-1 | TRBV7-6 | many | TRBD2 | 17 | CASSLVYGTNSYNEQFF | TGTGCCAGCAGCTTGGTCTACGGGACTAACTCCTACAATGAGCAGTTCTTC
TRBJ2-7 | TRBV6-5 | few | NA | 15 | CASSYDFPGVGEQYF | TGTGCCAGCAGTTACGACTTCCCGGGGGTCGGCGAGCAGTACTTC
TRBJ2-5 | TRBV7-9 | NA | NA | 14 | CASSKDPLWETQYF | TGTGCCAGCAGCAAAGACCCTCTCTGGGAGACCCAGTACTTC
TRBJ1-6 | TRBV19 | NA | NA | 16 | CVSSPAEYSYNSPLHF | TGTGTCAGTAGCCCGGCGGAGTACTCCTATAATTCACCCCTCCACTTT
TRBJ1-1 | TRBV7-2 | NA | NA | 12 | CASTSGPREAFF | TGTGCCAGCACCTCCGGACCGCGTGAAGCTTTCTTT